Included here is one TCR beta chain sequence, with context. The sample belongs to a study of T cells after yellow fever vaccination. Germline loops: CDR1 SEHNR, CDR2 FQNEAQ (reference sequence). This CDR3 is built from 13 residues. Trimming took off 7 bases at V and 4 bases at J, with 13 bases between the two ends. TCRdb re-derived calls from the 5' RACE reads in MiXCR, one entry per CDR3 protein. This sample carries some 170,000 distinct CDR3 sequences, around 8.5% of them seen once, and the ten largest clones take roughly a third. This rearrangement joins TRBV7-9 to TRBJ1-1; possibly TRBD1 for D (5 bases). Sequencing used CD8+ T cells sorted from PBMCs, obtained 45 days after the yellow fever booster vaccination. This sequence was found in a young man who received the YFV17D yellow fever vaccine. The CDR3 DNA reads TGTGCCAGCAATGCGGGGCGTGGCACTGAAGCTTTCTTT. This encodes CASNAGRGTEAFF.